This T cell receptor beta chain was retrieved from a study of shared clonotypes between healthy human individuals. Deep level was the assay's run setting. Ten immunoSEQ deep assay plates were used to sequence unsorted PBMC DNA. Assay: immunoSEQ multiplex PCR; the TCRdb copy retains only in-frame clones and omits some. Seen here are roughly 450,000 clones, less than 85% observed once, and the top ten hold 10% to 15%. Germline CDR1 and CDR2: SEHNR and FQNEAQ (reference sequence). The CDR3 totals 13 residues. V gave up 5 bases and J gave up 9 bases, with 14 bases separating them. Free of recent acute infections or vaccinations, the donors were healthy HIV-negative adults. This clone was counted between two and nine times.

The rearrangement joins TRBV7-9 to TRBJ2-1, with no clear D. The material sequenced was PBMCs. This TCR derives from a woman in her 40s in good health. Some clones in this sample may be carry-over from other donors' samples. CDR3 amino acids: CASSQTSSREQFF. DNA for the CDR3: TGTGCCAGCAGCCAGACCTCAAGCCGTGAGCAGTTCTTC.